Presented here are 5 T cell receptor beta chains from one specimen sequenced in a study of shared clonotypes between healthy human individuals. Profiling relied on immunoSEQ multiplex PCR, and the TCRdb table lists in-frame clones only, not all of them. This sample has about 560,000 clones; around 80% occur once, and the top ten carry about 12%. Sequenced: PBMCs. These receptors all come from a woman between 35 and 50 years old in good health. Some clones in this sample may be carry-over from other donors' samples.

The genes are TRBV6-5 and TRBJ2-7, with 7 nucleotides matching TRBD2. The ends lost 5 bases at V and 2 bases at J; junction bases unmatched: 6. Germline CDR1 reads MNHEY; CDR2 reads SVGAGI. The CDR3 spans 14 residues. In nucleotides, the CDR3 is TGTGCCAGCAGTACTCTAGCGGTCCCCTACGAGCAGTACTTC. Translating gives CASSTLAVPYEQYF.

The V gene is TRBV18, the J gene TRBJ2-7; D is perhaps TRBD1 or TRBD2 (6 bases each). Germline V gives CDR1 KGHSH, CDR2 LQKENI. V lost 3 bases, J lost 0 bases, and 18 bases lay in between. This CDR3 is 17 amino acids long. Written as DNA, the CDR3 is TGTGCCAGCTCACCCCGAAAGGTGGAGGGGGTCTCCTACGAGCAGTACTTC. Translated, it gives CASSPRKVEGVSYEQYF.

This clone has a count of ten or more. The chain links TRBV6-4 to TRBJ2-7; maybe TRBD2 (5 bases). Germline values: CDR1 MRHNA, CDR2 SNTAGT. Trimming removed 6 bases at V and 5 bases at J, with 11 bases between. This CDR3 is built from 12 residues. In DNA form, the CDR3 reads TGTGCCAGCAGCTCTAGCAATCACGAGCAGTACTTC. Translating gives CASSSSNHEQYF.

This clone was detected many times. The rearrangement uses TRBV4-2 and TRBJ2-3; D ambiguous. Per germline, CDR1 LGHNA and CDR2 YNFKEQ. Trimming removed 0 bases at V and 8 bases at J, with 6 bases between. This CDR3 is built from 12 residues. The CDR3 spells CASSQDQVTQYF. In DNA form, the CDR3 reads TGTGCCAGCAGCCAAGATCAAGTTACGCAGTATTTT.

This clone showed up just a few times. The chain employs TRBV2 and TRBJ1-1; D is perhaps TRBD1 (5 bases). Germline V gene data show CDR1 as SNHLY and CDR2 as FYNNEI. V dropped 4 bases and J dropped 11 bases, with 11 bases sitting between them. The CDR3 contains 11 residues. CDR3 coding DNA: TGTGCCAGCAGTGTCGGCAGGGTCGCTTTCTTT. It encodes CASSVGRVAFF.